What follows are 30 T cell receptor beta chains derived from one specimen sequenced in a study of shared clonotypes between healthy human individuals. Only CD45RO-negative cells positively selected for CCR7 counted as naive CD8 cells, so terminally differentiated effector memory CD45RA+ cells were excluded. Some clones are missing from TCRdb's copy, which holds only in-frame ones; the method was immunoSEQ multiplex PCR. This sample has around 2,000,000 clones, with approximately 94% found just once. The sequenced sample was naive CD8+ T cells sorted from blood. The receptors shown here come from a man between 18 and 29 years old in good health.

The rearrangement links TRBV11-2 to TRBJ2-3, with D tentatively TRBD2 (5 bases). Germline CDR1 reads SGHAT; CDR2 reads FQNNGV. V lost 5 bases and J lost 2, with 14 bases in between. CDR3 length: 15 amino acids. In DNA, the CDR3 is TGTGCCAGCAGCCCACCCTGGACTCCCACAGATACGCAGTATTTT. Protein: CASSPPWTPTDTQYF.

The rearrangement links TRBV4-3 to TRBJ2-7, with unresolved D. V lost 1 base and J lost 1, with 8 bases in between. Germline CDR1 and CDR2: LGHNA and YSLEER. CDR3 length equals 14 residues. Here the CDR3 reads CASSQVHDSYEQYF. In DNA form, the CDR3 reads TGCGCCAGCAGCCAAGTACACGATTCCTACGAGCAGTACTTC.

The chain couples TRBV7-9 to TRBJ2-2; D unclear. There are 15 residues in the CDR3. Trimming took off 5 bases at V and 2 bases at J, with 12 bases between the two ends. The germline V gene encodes CDR1 SEHNR and CDR2 FQNEAQ (reference sequence). CDR3 bases: TGTGCCAGCAGCCATCCCCAGGATAACACCGGGGAGCTGTTTTTT. Translation: CASSHPQDNTGELFF. The entire variable domain, with the rest obtained from reference TRBV7-9 and TRBJ2-2, is as follows: DTGVSQNPRHKITKRGQNVTFRCDPISEHNRLYWYRQTLGQGPEFLTYFQNEAQLEKSRLLSDRFSAERPKGSFSTLEIQRTEQGDSAMYLCASSHPQDNTGELFFGEGSRLTVL.

This clone appeared once. This chain uses TRBV7-8 with TRBJ1-2; 9 nucleotides match TRBD1. The CDR3 runs to 15 residues. Germline CDR1 SGHVS, CDR2 FQNEAQ. V gave up 1 base and J gave up 1 base; unmatched junction bases: 1. CDR3 in amino acids: CASSLGQGGNYGYTF. In DNA form, the CDR3 reads TGTGCCAGCAGCTTAGGACAGGGGGGTAACTATGGCTACACCTTC.

The chain employs TRBV6-5 and TRBJ2-5, with D unclear. Looked up from germline, CDR1 is MNHEY and CDR2 is SVGAGI. V was trimmed by 4 bases and J by 7 bases, leaving 13 bases between them. The CDR3 has 13 residues. The CDR3 DNA is TGTGCCAGCAGTTCCGAAAGGGAAGGGACCCAGTACTTC. Translation gives CASSSEREGTQYF.

The chain has TRBV19 and TRBJ2-3; 12 nucleotides agree with TRBD2. The V gene's germline CDR1 is LNHDA and CDR2 SQIVND (reference sequence). The CDR3 runs 17 residues. The V segment lost 5 bases and the J segment 4 bases; nucleotides outside the gene matches: 10. The CDR3 DNA reads as TGTGCCAGTAGTTCCGCACCTAGCGGGAGGGTGGCAGATACGCAGTATTTT. Its translation is CASSSAPSGRVADTQYF.

The chain is built from TRBV7-9 and TRBJ2-2, with a tentative D call TRBD1 (6 bases). The CDR3 runs 14 residues. The V end was cut by 5 bases, the J end by 4 bases, with 11 bases between. CDR1 SEHNR and CDR2 FQNEAQ come from the germline V gene (reference sequence). The DNA of the CDR3 is TGTGCCAGCAGCCACGGACAGTCCACCGGGGAGCTGTTTTTT. Its translation: CASSHGQSTGELFF.

Only one count was recorded for this clone. The CDR3 nucleotides are TGTGCCATCAGCCCTTCGACCGATTCTAGGGACTACGAGCAGTACTTC. Translated, it gives CAISPSTDSRDYEQYF. This chain uses TRBV10-3 with TRBJ2-7; the D is unclear. Germline values: CDR1 ENHRY, CDR2 SYGVKD. V lost 6 bases, J lost 3 bases, and 21 bases lay in between. The CDR3 extends over 16 amino acids.

This clone has a handful of counts. The chain joins TRBV6-4 to TRBJ2-7; D gene uncertain. The germline V gene has CDR1 MRHNA and CDR2 SNTAGT. The CDR3 totals 11 residues. V lost 6 bases to trimming and J lost 2 bases, with 5 bases between them. The CDR3 region is CASRTTYEQYF. As DNA, the CDR3 is TGTGCCAGCAGAACGACCTACGAGCAGTACTTC.

This clone has a single count. V usage is TRBV6-1 and J usage is TRBJ2-1; 9 bases are a match to TRBD2. CDR1 and CDR2 (germline): MNHNS, SASEGT. The CDR3 is made up of 17 amino acids. V lost 1 base, J lost 4 bases, and 8 bases stayed unmatched. CDR3 DNA sequence: TGTGCCAGCAGTGAAGATCGACCAGCGGGGGGATACAATGAGCAGTTCTTC. Amino acids: CASSEDRPAGGYNEQFF.

The V call is TRBV5-4, the J call TRBJ2-7, with D possibly matching TRBD1 (5 bases). V was trimmed by 3 bases and J by 2 bases, leaving 18 bases between them. CDR3 size: 16 residues. The V gene's germline CDR1 is SGHNT and CDR2 YYREEE (reference sequence). The CDR3 here is CASSSGQSPNPYEQYF. CDR3 coding DNA: TGTGCCAGCAGCTCCGGACAATCCCCTAACCCCTACGAGCAGTACTTC.

V is TRBV21-1 and J is TRBJ2-7; TRBD2 reflects the table's D call only, with no check against the DNA. TRBV21-1 counts as a pseudogene. This CDR3 has 16 amino acids. The CDR3 DNA follows: TGTGCCAGCAGCCCCGGCCAGGCGGGGGGGAAATACGAGCAGTACTTC. It specifies CASSPGQAGGKYEQYF.

The genes are TRBV4-1 and TRBJ1-2; D is perhaps TRBD1 (5 bases). V shed 4 bases and J shed 8 bases, with 20 bases lying between them. Looked up from germline, CDR1 is MGHRA and CDR2 is YSYEKL. The CDR3 loop spans 15 amino acids. This CDR3 reads CASSPSREGPRGYTF. The CDR3 nucleotides read TGCGCCAGCAGCCCATCGCGAGAGGGGCCCCGCGGCTACACCTTC.

The gene calls are TRBV27 and TRBJ2-7, with 9 bases matching TRBD1. CDR3 length: 17 amino acids. Germline CDR1 MNHEY, CDR2 SMNVEV (reference sequence). After removal of 0 bases from V and 4 bases from J, the junction contained 10 bases not matched to a gene. The CDR3 loop is CASSLSTGDRAPYEQYF. CDR3 DNA sequence: TGTGCCAGCAGTTTATCGACAGGGGACAGGGCCCCGTACGAGCAGTACTTC.

The rearrangement uses TRBV10-1 and TRBJ2-3; D gene ambiguous. V was clipped by 1 base and J by 2 bases, with 10 bases between them. This CDR3 contains 15 residues. The germline CDR1 and CDR2 sequences are WNHNN and SYGVQD (reference sequence). The DNA for the CDR3 is TGCGCCAGCAGTGAGTACGTGGGATCCACAGATACGCAGTATTTT. It yields the protein CASSEYVGSTDTQYF.

The chain carries TRBV30 and TRBJ1-4; unclear D gene. Germline assignment: CDR1 GTSNPN and CDR2 SVGIG (reference sequence). With 0 bases removed from V and 4 bases from J, the gap between germline ends came to 9 bases. The CDR3 length is 14 residues. DNA of the CDR3: TGTGCCTGGAGTGTTATGGGGTTTAATGAAAAACTGTTTTTT. The encoded protein is CAWSVMGFNEKLFF.

This sequence joins TRBV5-4 and TRBJ2-2, with 14 bases lining up with TRBD2. The germline gives CDR1 SGHNT, CDR2 YYREEE (reference sequence). The V and J ends lost 4 bases and 3 bases, in that order; junction bases with no gene match: 14. The CDR3 is made up of 20 amino acids. The CDR3 DNA reads TGTGCCAGCAGCAACCCCTCCGGGACTAGCGGGAGTGCCGACACCGGGGAGCTGTTTTTT. Amino acid sequence: CASSNPSGTSGSADTGELFF. The full variable domain, with the rest looked up from reference TRBV5-4 and TRBJ2-2, is ETGVTQSPTHLIKTRGQQVTLRCSSQSGHNTVSWYQQALGQGPQFIFQYYREEENGRGNFPPRFSGLQFPNYSSELNVNALELDDSALYLCASSNPSGTSGSADTGELFFGEGSRLTVL.

As regards this clone: A much larger clone differs by one base, so this may be a read error. Distinct nucleotide sequences in the sample also encode this CDR3. J is TRBJ2-5 and V is TRBV11-2, with 9 positions matching TRBD2. Unmatched junction bases numbered 14, after V lost 3 bases and J lost 3 bases. The CDR3 sequence is 18 residues long. Germline CDR1 SGHAT, CDR2 FQNNGV. The CDR3 DNA follows: TGTGCCAGCAGCTTCCTGGCGGGACTGGCGGGGGGGGAAGAGACCCAGTACTTC. This gives the protein CASSFLAGLAGGEETQYF. Full variable domain (remainder filled in from reference TRBV11-2 and TRBJ2-5): EAGVAQSPRYKIIEKRQSVAFWCNPISGHATLYWYQQILGQGPKLLIQFQNNGVVDDSQLPKDRFSAERLKGVDSTLKIQPAKLEDSAVYLCASSFLAGLAGGEETQYFGPGTRLLVL.

V and J are TRBV18 and TRBJ2-1, with D possibly TRBD2 on 6 matching bases. The CDR3 consists of 15 residues. Per the germline V gene, CDR1 is KGHSH and CDR2 is LQKENI. V lost 3 bases and J 3 bases, leaving 12 bases between the germline ends. CDR3 protein: CASSPLPGLYNEQFF. CDR3 coding DNA: TGTGCCAGCTCACCTCTTCCGGGACTCTACAATGAGCAGTTCTTC. The whole variable domain, remainder taken from reference TRBV18 and TRBJ2-1, is NAGVMQNPRHLVRRRGQEARLRCSPMKGHSHVYWYRQLPEEGLKFMVYLQKENIIDESGMPKERFSAEFPKEGPSILRIQQVVRGDSAAYFCASSPLPGLYNEQFFGPGTRLTVL.

In its sample, this clone was seen once. The chain joins TRBV5-6 to TRBJ2-7; no definite D call. This CDR3 spans 13 amino acids. Germline loops: CDR1 SGHDT, CDR2 YYEEEE. Trimming removed 4 bases at V and 7 bases at J, with 15 bases between. CDR3 residues: CASSPDWAGEQYF. CDR3 nucleotide sequence: TGTGCCAGCAGCCCCGACTGGGCTGGTGAGCAGTACTTC.

The chain employs TRBV13 and TRBJ1-1; a weak D match, TRBD1 (5 bases). V lost 3 bases and J lost 1, with 9 bases in between. CDR1 and CDR2 (germline): PRHDT, FYEKMQ (reference sequence). The CDR3 totals 14 residues. The CDR3 region has the DNA TGTGCCAGCAGCTTTGGCAGGGCGAACACTGAAGCTTTCTTT. Amino acids: CASSFGRANTEAFF.

This clone occurred once. The chain uses TRBV27 and TRBJ2-3; 10 nucleotides line up with TRBD2. The CDR3 has 15 amino acids. The V gene end was trimmed by 5 bases and the J gene end by 1 base; junction bases not matched to a gene: 3. Germline loops: CDR1 MNHEY, CDR2 SMNVEV (reference sequence). CDR3 region: CASSVAGGRTDTQYF. Here the CDR3 DNA reads TGTGCCAGCAGTGTAGCGGGAGGACGCACAGATACGCAGTATTTT.

The V gene is TRBV4-1, the J gene TRBJ2-7, with 12 bases that match TRBD2. Trimming at V came to 4 bases and at J to 2 bases, leaving 3 bases not matched to a gene. The CDR3 extends over 15 amino acids. Germline V gene sequence: CDR1 MGHRA, CDR2 YSYEKL. The CDR3 DNA sequence: TGCGCCAGCAGCCTGGGACTAGCGGGTCCCTACGAGCAGTACTTC. Translation: CASSLGLAGPYEQYF.

On this clone: At one of its ends the junction is not consistent with the germline gene, which may arise from a read error. The chain joins TRBV27 to TRBJ1-5, with no clear D. Germline V gene sequence: CDR1 MNHEY, CDR2 SMNVEV (reference sequence). This CDR3 is 13 amino acids long. The CDR3 region is CASSLSPTQPQHF. CDR3 coding DNA: TGTGCCAGCAGTTTATCTCCGACTCAGCCCCAGCATTTC.

Concerning this clone: Since a much larger clone is just one base distant, this may be a read error. Other DNA sequences in this sample translate to the same CDR3. CDR3 DNA: TGTGCCAGCAGCTTTGTGAACACTGAAGCTTTCTTT. Its protein product is CASSFVNTEAFF. V gene TRBV7-9 combines with J gene TRBJ1-1; D ambiguous. Per germline, CDR1 SEHNR and CDR2 FQNEAQ (reference sequence). The CDR3 extends over 12 amino acids. V was clipped by 3 bases and J by 0 bases, with 2 bases between them. Full variable domain (rest looked up from reference TRBV7-9 and TRBJ1-1): DTGVSQNPRHKITKRGQNVTFRCDPISEHNRLYWYRQTLGQGPEFLTYFQNEAQLEKSRLLSDRFSAERPKGSFSTLEIQRTEQGDSAMYLCASSFVNTEAFFGQGTRLTVV.

The CDR3 is CASSETGGSPEAFF. For the CDR3, the DNA is TGTGCCAGCAGTGAGACAGGGGGATCGCCTGAAGCTTTCTTT. V and J are TRBV2 and TRBJ1-1, with 9 bases matching TRBD1. The CDR3 loop spans 14 amino acids. V was pared by 3 bases and J by 6 bases, with 5 bases of the junction left unmatched. Germline V gene sequence: CDR1 SNHLY, CDR2 FYNNEI.

V gene TRBV6-1 combines with J gene TRBJ2-7, with D perhaps matching TRBD1 (5 bases). V was trimmed by 0 bases and J by 0 bases, leaving 9 bases between them. From germline, CDR1 is MNHNS and CDR2 SASEGT. This CDR3 is built from 15 residues. DNA of the CDR3: TGTGCCAGCAGTGAAGCTGACAGAGGCTCCTACGAGCAGTACTTC. Translating gives CASSEADRGSYEQYF.

The genes are TRBV6-1 and TRBJ2-1, with 9 bases aligning to TRBD2. The V segment lost 7 bases and the J segment 5 bases; nucleotides outside the gene matches: 9. The CDR3 length is 15 residues. The germline V gene has CDR1 MNHNS and CDR2 SASEGT. CDR3 coding DNA: TGTGCCAGCATATACGTAGCGGGAGCACACAATGAGCAGTTCTTC. Amino acids: CASIYVAGAHNEQFF.

This clone has a single count. V is TRBV9 and J is TRBJ2-3; 7 nucleotides match TRBD1. The V and J ends lost 0 bases and 4 bases, in that order; junction bases with no gene match: 5. The CDR3 covers 15 residues. CDR1 is SGDLS and CDR2 is YYNGEE in the germline V gene. In nucleotides, the CDR3 is TGTGCCAGCAGCGTAGCAGGGGGAGCCCCAGATACGCAGTATTTT. Amino acid sequence: CASSVAGGAPDTQYF.

V gene TRBV11-2 combines with J gene TRBJ2-5; 11 bases line up with TRBD2. The CDR3 totals 14 residues. Germline CDR1 reads SGHAT; CDR2 reads FQNNGV. V trimming: 5 bases; J trimming: 5 bases; junction bases outside the gene matches: 4. CDR3: CASSLTSGSETQYF. The CDR3 nucleotides read TGTGCCAGCAGCCTAACTAGCGGGAGTGAGACCCAGTACTTC. The full variable domain, in which reference TRBV11-2 and TRBJ2-5 provide the parts outside the CDR3, is EAGVAQSPRYKIIEKRQSVAFWCNPISGHATLYWYQQILGQGPKLLIQFQNNGVVDDSQLPKDRFSAERLKGVDSTLKIQPAKLEDSAVYLCASSLTSGSETQYFGPGTRLLVL.